These 14 T cell receptor beta chains were sequenced from one sample in a study of T cells in Graves' hyperthyroidism and ophthalmopathy. The CDR3 regions of TCR beta were amplified from RNA transcripts. The study used the HTBI primer set for a first-round RT-PCR of the TCR CDR3. TCRdb called the multiplex PCR reads again in MiXCR, with one record for every CDR3 protein. The sample lists around 500,000 distinct CDR3 sequences, around 15% occurring once. Sample: blood. The receptor source for this set is a woman between 35 and 50 years old with Graves' hyperthyroidism.

This clonotype was detected ten times or more. This sequence joins TRBV27 and TRBJ1-1, with 11 bases identical to TRBD1. Germline CDR1 reads MNHEY; CDR2 reads SMNVEV (reference sequence). The CDR3 totals 16 residues. Losses at the gene ends were 0 bases for V and 5 bases for J; bases not matched to a gene: 5. CDR3 coding DNA: TGTGCCAGCAGTTTATCGTGGACAGGGGGCAAGACTGAAGCTTTCTTT. This translates into CASSLSWTGGKTEAFF.

The table lists this clonotype with a few counts. This chain joins TRBV10-3 and TRBJ2-2; D is perhaps TRBD2 (6 bases). The CDR3 has 13 residues. V was shortened by 10 bases and J by 6 bases, with 15 bases between the two germline ends. CDR1 ENHRY and CDR2 SYGVKD come from the germline V gene. The CDR3 is CANRGDVAGELFF. CDR3 nucleotide sequence: TGTGCCAACCGCGGGGACGTGGCCGGGGAGCTGTTTTTT.

This clonotype has ten or more counts. V gene TRBV7-9 combines with J gene TRBJ2-7; D call uncertain. CDR3 size: 12 residues. V lost 4 bases and J 3 bases, leaving 7 bases between the germline ends. The germline gives CDR1 SEHNR, CDR2 FQNEAQ (reference sequence). The CDR3 protein is CASSSMIYEQYF. Written as DNA, the CDR3 is TGTGCCAGCAGCTCCATGATCTACGAGCAGTACTTC.

This clonotype was detected ten times or more. The chain has TRBV5-1 and TRBJ1-1; 7 positions match TRBD1. CDR1 and CDR2 (germline): SGHRS, YFSETQ. V lost 3 bases, J lost 5 bases, and 7 bases stayed unmatched. CDR3 length: 14 residues. CDR3 in DNA: TGCGCCAGCAGCTCACAGGGGCTACCTACTGAAGCTTTCTTT. Residues: CASSSQGLPTEAFF.

This clonotype was picked up many times. Since a much larger clone is just one base distant, this may be a read error. The chain combines TRBV7-9 with TRBJ2-7, with TRBD1 matching over 9 bases. Germline V gene sequence: CDR1 SEHNR, CDR2 FQNEAQ (reference sequence). The CDR3 covers 14 residues. V lost 3 bases to trimming and J lost 2 bases; unmatched junction nucleotides: 2. The CDR3 DNA reads as TGTGCCAGCAGCTTTACAGGGGGCCCCTACGAGCAGTACTTC. Protein: CASSFTGGPYEQYF.

The chain has TRBV6-1 and TRBJ1-3, with no clear D. This CDR3 region has 13 residues. Looked up from germline, CDR1 is MNHNS and CDR2 is SASEGT. V was cut by 10 bases and J by 0 bases, with 10 bases left in between. CDR3 nucleotide sequence: TGTGCCACCAGGAAGAGCTCTGGAAACACCATATATTTT. Amino acids: CATRKSSGNTIYF.

This clonotype was recorded a few times. The chain is built from TRBV6-4 and TRBJ2-1; weak D call: TRBD2 (6 bases). Per the germline V gene, CDR1 is MRHNA and CDR2 is SNTAGT. Trimming removed 2 bases from V and 4 bases from J, with 18 bases in between. The CDR3 extends over 17 amino acids. The CDR3 is CASSDTLEGRDYNEQFF. The CDR3 nucleotides read TGTGCCAGCAGTGACACCCTCGAAGGGCGGGATTACAATGAGCAGTTCTTC.

This clonotype was seen a few times. This chain links TRBV6-1 with TRBJ2-7; 8 bases fit TRBD1. V gave up 5 bases and J gave up 2 bases; unmatched junction bases: 8. The CDR3 spans 15 residues. The germline gives CDR1 MNHNS, CDR2 SASEGT. CDR3 nucleotides: TGTGCCAGCAGTAACCGGGACAGGCCCACCTACGAGCAGTACTTC. Its translation: CASSNRDRPTYEQYF.

V is TRBV9 and J is TRBJ2-7, with 10 nucleotides matching TRBD2. There are 16 residues in the CDR3. Per germline, CDR1 SGDLS and CDR2 YYNGEE. J was trimmed by 2 bases and V by 2 bases; bases with no gene match: 7. The CDR3 is CASSVFSSGGTYEQYF. CDR3 nucleotide sequence: TGTGCCAGCAGCGTCTTCTCTAGCGGGGGAACCTACGAGCAGTACTTC.

This clonotype was recorded many times. The rearrangement uses TRBV12-3 or TRBV12-4 and TRBJ2-2, with 8 bases that match TRBD1. J was trimmed by 6 bases and V by 6 bases; bases with no gene match: 12. The CDR3 has 16 residues. The CDR3 DNA reads TGTGCCAGCAGGCGAACCGGGACAGGTGACGCCGGGGAGCTGTTTTTT. This codes for CASRRTGTGDAGELFF.

The sample holds many counts of this clonotype. The chain couples TRBV4-1 to TRBJ1-1, with TRBD1 identical over 7 bases. This CDR3 has 18 amino acids. CDR1 is MGHRA, CDR2 YSYEKL, per germline. The ends lost 2 bases at V and 0 bases at J; junction bases unmatched: 12. CDR3 nucleotide sequence: TGCGCCAGCAGCCAAAAACCCACAGGGGACTCAGTGAACACTGAAGCTTTCTTT. Protein product: CASSQKPTGDSVNTEAFF.

This clonotype was seen repeatedly, ten times or more. The V call is TRBV20-1, the J call TRBJ2-2; TRBD2 is a possible D gene (6 bases). The CDR3 sequence is 15 residues long. Germline V lookup: CDR1 DFQATT, CDR2 SNEGSKA (reference sequence). The germline V and J ends were trimmed by 5 bases and 5 bases, with 18 bases remaining between them. The CDR3 DNA is TGCAGTGCTCATAACCGACTAGGTCGTACCGGGGAGCTGTTTTTT. Its protein product is CSAHNRLGRTGELFF.

This chain connects TRBV7-6 to TRBJ2-3; TRBD2 is a possible D gene (7 bases). V was shortened by 7 bases and J by 4 bases, with 21 bases between the two germline ends. The CDR3 loop spans 16 amino acids. Germline lookup yields CDR1 SGHVS and CDR2 FNYEAQ. The CDR3 bases are TGTGCCAGCACCTCCGGGGGGCAGGGGACCCCAGATACGCAGTATTTT. It translates to CASTSGGQGTPDTQYF.

V gene TRBV4-1 combines with J gene TRBJ2-3, with D tentatively TRBD1 or TRBD2 (5 bases each). CDR1 is MGHRA and CDR2 is YSYEKL in the germline V gene. The CDR3 spans 16 residues. V lost 0 bases and J lost 6, with 16 bases in between. The CDR3 protein is CASSQDRGAEADTQYF. The CDR3 bases are TGCGCCAGCAGCCAAGATCGAGGGGCAGAGGCCGATACGCAGTATTTT.